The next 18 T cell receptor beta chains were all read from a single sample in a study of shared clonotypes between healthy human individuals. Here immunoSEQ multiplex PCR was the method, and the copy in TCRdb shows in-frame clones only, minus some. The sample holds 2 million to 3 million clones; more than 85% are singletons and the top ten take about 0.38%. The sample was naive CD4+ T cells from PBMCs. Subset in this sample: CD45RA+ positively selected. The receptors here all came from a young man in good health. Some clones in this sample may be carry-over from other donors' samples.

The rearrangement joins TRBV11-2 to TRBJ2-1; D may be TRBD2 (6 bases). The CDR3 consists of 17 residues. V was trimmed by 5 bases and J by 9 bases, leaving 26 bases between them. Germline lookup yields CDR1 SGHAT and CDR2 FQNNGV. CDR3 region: CASSRRPLGLAIGEQFF. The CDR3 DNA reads TGTGCCAGCAGCCGAAGGCCCCTAGGCCTAGCGATCGGTGAGCAGTTCTTC.

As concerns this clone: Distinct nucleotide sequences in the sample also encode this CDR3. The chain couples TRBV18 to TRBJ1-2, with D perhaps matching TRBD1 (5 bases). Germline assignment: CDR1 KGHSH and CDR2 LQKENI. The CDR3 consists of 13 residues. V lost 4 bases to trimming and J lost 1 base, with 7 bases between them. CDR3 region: CASSLDSNYGYTF. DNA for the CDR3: TGTGCCAGCTCACTCGACAGTAACTATGGCTACACCTTC.

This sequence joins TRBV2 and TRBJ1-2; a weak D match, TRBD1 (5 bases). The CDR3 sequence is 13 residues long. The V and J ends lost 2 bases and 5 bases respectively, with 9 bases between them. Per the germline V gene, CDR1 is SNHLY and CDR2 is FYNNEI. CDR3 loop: CASSEQGEYGYTF. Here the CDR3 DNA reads TGTGCCAGCAGTGAACAGGGCGAATATGGCTACACCTTC. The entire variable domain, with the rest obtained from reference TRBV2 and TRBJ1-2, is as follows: EPEVTQTPSHQVTQMGQEVILRCVPISNHLYFYWYRQILGQKVEFLVSFYNNEISEKSEIFDDQFSVERPDGSNFTLKIRSTKLEDSAMYFCASSEQGEYGYTFGSGTRLTVV.

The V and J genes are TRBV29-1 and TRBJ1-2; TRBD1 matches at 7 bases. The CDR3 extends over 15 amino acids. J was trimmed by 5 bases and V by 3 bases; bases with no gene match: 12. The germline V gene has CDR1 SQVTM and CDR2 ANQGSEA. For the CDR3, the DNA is TGCAGCGTTGAGATGGGACAGAATACAGGGTATGGCTACACCTTC. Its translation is CSVEMGQNTGYGYTF.

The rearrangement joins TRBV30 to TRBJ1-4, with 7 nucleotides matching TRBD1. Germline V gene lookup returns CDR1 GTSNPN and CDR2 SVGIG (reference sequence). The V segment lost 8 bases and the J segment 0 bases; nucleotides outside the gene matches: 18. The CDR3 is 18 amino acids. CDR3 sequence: CAGRGQRKTIATNEKLFF. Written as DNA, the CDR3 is TGTGCCGGCAGGGGACAGCGAAAAACGATTGCAACTAATGAAAAACTGTTTTTT.

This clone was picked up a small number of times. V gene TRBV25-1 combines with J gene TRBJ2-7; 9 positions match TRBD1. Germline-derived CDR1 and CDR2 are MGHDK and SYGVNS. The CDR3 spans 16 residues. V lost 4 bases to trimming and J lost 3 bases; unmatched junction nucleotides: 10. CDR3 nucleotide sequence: TGTGCCAGCAGTGGAGAAGCCGGGACAGGGCTCTACGAGCAGTACTTC. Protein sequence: CASSGEAGTGLYEQYF.

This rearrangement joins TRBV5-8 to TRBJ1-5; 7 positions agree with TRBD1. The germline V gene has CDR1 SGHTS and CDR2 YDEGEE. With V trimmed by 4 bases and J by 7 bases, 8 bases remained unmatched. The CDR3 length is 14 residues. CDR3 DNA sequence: TGTGCCAGCAGCCGAGGGACAGTCCGGCAGCCCCAGCATTTT. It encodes CASSRGTVRQPQHF.

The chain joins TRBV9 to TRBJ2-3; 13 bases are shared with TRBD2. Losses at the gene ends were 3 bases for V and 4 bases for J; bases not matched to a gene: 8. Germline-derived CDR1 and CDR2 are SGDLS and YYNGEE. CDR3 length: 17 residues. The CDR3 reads CASSERTSGRGADTQYF. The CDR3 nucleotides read TGTGCCAGCAGCGAAAGGACTAGCGGGAGAGGCGCAGATACGCAGTATTTT.

The CDR3 reads CASRLTGTQPGANVLTF. Here the CDR3 DNA reads TGTGCCAGCAGGTTGACAGGAACACAGCCTGGGGCCAACGTCCTGACTTTC. The chain recombines TRBV28 with TRBJ2-6; TRBD1 is a possible D gene (6 bases). In germline, CDR1 is MDHEN, CDR2 SYDVKM. CDR3 length equals 17 residues. The germline V and J ends were trimmed by 6 bases and 2 bases, with 17 bases remaining between them.

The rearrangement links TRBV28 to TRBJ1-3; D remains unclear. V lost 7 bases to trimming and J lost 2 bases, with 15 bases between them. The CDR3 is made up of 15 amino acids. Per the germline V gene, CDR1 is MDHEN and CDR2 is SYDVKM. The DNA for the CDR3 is TGTGCCAGCAACCCTTTTTCCCCTCCTGGAAACACCATATATTTT. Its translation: CASNPFSPPGNTIYF.

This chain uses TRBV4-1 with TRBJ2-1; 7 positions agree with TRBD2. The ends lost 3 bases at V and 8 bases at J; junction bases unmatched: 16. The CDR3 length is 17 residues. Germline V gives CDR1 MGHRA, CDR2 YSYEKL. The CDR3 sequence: CASSQETRTRGIDEQFF. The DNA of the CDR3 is TGCGCCAGCAGCCAGGAAACTAGGACTAGGGGTATCGATGAGCAGTTCTTC.

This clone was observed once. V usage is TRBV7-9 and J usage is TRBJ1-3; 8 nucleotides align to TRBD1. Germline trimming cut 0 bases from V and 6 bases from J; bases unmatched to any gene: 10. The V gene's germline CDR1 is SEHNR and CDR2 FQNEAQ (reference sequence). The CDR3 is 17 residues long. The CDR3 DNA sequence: TGTGCCAGCAGCTTAGCGGCTACAGGGGGTGTTTTAAACACCATATATTTT. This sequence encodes CASSLAATGGVLNTIYF.

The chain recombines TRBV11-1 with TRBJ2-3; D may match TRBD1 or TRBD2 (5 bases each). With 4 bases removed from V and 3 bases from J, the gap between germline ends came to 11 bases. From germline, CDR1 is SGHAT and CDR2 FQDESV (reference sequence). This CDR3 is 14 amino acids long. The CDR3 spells CASSSRDGTDTQYF. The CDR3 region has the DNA TGTGCCAGCAGCTCACGGGACGGGACAGATACGCAGTATTTT. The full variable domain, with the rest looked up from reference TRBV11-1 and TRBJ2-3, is EAEVAQSPRYKITEKSQAVAFWCDPISGHATLYWYRQILGQGPELLVQFQDESVVDDSQLPKDRFSAERLKGVDSTLKIQPAELGDSAMYLCASSSRDGTDTQYFGPGTRLTVL.

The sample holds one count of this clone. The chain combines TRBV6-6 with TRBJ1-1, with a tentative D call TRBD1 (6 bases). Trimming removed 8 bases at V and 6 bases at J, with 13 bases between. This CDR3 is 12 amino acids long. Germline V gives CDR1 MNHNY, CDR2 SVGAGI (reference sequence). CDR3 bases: TGTGCCAGCCGGAGGGGGGGATCTGAAGCTTTCTTT. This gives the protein CASRRGGSEAFF.

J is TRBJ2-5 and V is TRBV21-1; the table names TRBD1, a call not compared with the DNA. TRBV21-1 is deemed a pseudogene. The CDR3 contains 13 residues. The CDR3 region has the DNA TGTGCCAGCAGCAACCGACCAGGAGAGACCCAGTACTTC. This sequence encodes CASSNRPGETQYF.

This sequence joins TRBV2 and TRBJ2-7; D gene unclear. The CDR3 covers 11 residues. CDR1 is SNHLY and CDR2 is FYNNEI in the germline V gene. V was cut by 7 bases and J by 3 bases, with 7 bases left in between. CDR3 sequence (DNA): TGTGCCAGCATTTTGAACTACGAGCAGTACTTC. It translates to CASILNYEQYF.

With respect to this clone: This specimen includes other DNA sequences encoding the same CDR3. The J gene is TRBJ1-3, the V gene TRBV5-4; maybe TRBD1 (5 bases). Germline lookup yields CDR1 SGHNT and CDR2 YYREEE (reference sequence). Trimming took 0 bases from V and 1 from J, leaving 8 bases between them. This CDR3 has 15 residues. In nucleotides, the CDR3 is TGTGCCAGCAGCTTGGAGCAGGGTTCTGGAAACACCATATATTTT. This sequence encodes CASSLEQGSGNTIYF.

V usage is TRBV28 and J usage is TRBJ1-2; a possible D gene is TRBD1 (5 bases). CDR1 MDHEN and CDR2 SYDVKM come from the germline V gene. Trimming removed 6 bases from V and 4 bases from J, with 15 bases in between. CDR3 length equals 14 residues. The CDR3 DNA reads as TGTGCCAGCAGCCCTGGGGGTGCTCCCTATGGCTACACCTTC. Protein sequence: CASSPGGAPYGYTF.